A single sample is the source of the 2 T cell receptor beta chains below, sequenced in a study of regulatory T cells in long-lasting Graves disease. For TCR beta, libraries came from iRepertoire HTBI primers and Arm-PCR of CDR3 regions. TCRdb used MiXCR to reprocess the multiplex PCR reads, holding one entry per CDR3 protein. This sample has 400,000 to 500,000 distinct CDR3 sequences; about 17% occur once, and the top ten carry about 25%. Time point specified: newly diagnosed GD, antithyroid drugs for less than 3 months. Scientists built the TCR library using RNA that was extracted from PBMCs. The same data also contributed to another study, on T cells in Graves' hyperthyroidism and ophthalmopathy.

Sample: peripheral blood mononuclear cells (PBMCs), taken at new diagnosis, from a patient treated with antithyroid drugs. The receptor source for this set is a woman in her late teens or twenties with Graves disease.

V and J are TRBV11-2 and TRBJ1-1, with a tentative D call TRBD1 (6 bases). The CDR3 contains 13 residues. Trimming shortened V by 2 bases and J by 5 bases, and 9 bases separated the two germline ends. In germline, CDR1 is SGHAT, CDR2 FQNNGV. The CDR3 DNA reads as TGTGCCAGCAGCTTATGGGGGCGTACTGAAGCTTTCTTT. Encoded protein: CASSLWGRTEAFF.

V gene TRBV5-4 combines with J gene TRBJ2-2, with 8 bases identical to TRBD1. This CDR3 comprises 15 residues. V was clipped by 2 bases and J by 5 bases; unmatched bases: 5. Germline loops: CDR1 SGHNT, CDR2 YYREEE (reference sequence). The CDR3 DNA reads TGTGCCAGCAGCTTTAGACAGGGGAAAACCGGGGAGCTGTTTTTT. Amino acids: CASSFRQGKTGELFF. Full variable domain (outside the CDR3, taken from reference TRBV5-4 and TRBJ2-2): ETGVTQSPTHLIKTRGQQVTLRCSSQSGHNTVSWYQQALGQGPQFIFQYYREEENGRGNFPPRFSGLQFPNYSSELNVNALELDDSALYLCASSFRQGKTGELFFGEGSRLTVL.